The 30 T cell receptor beta chains in this list originate from one sample, sequenced in a study of blood T cell repertoires in COVID-19. Sequenced by immunoSEQ multiplex PCR; TCRdb stores in-frame clones only, minus some. The sample has some 150,000 clones; around 86% are singletons. Sample: peripheral blood. The receptors were sampled from a man between 45 and 60 years old with active COVID-19.

The J gene is TRBJ2-4, the V gene TRBV7-9, with 10 nucleotides matching TRBD1. The CDR3 consists of 14 residues. CDR1 and CDR2 (germline): SEHNR, FQNEAQ (reference sequence). V trimming: 1 base; J trimming: 9 bases; junction bases outside the gene matches: 3. CDR3: CASSLDWDRGIQYF. CDR3 sequence (DNA): TGTGCCAGCAGCTTAGACTGGGACAGGGGCATTCAGTACTTC.

The DNA of the CDR3 is TGTGCCAGCAGCTTAGTGGGGGGCTCCTACGAGCAGTACTTC. Translated, it gives CASSLVGGSYEQYF. This rearrangement joins TRBV11-1 to TRBJ2-7; tentative D call: TRBD2 (6 bases). The CDR3 is 14 amino acids. The ends were cut back, 1 base at V and 0 bases at J, with 7 bases in the middle. CDR1 and CDR2 (germline): SGHAT, FQDESV (reference sequence).

The chain recombines TRBV7-9 with TRBJ1-1; TRBD1 might be the D (5 bases). The CDR3 consists of 13 residues. From germline, CDR1 is SEHNR and CDR2 FQNEAQ (reference sequence). V lost 5 bases and J 3 bases, leaving 10 bases between the germline ends. As DNA, the CDR3 is TGTGCCAGCAGCGCAACCAGGGACACTGAAGCTTTCTTT. This translates into CASSATRDTEAFF. Full variable domain (outside the CDR3, taken from reference TRBV7-9 and TRBJ1-1): DTGVSQNPRHKITKRGQNVTFRCDPISEHNRLYWYRQTLGQGPEFLTYFQNEAQLEKSRLLSDRFSAERPKGSFSTLEIQRTEQGDSAMYLCASSATRDTEAFFGQGTRLTVV.

This chain joins TRBV6-2 or TRBV6-3 and TRBJ2-5; a weak D match, TRBD2 (6 bases). This CDR3 contains 16 residues. The V and J ends lost 0 bases and 1 base respectively, with 12 bases between them. Per the germline V gene, CDR1 is MNHEY and CDR2 is SVGEGT. Here the CDR3 reads CASSYSGLAPQETQYF. For the CDR3, the DNA is TGTGCCAGCAGTTACTCGGGGCTAGCGCCCCAAGAGACCCAGTACTTC.

A few counts support this clone. CDR3 in amino acids: CASSLAQALEAFF. CDR3 sequence (DNA): TGTGCCAGCAGTTTAGCCCAGGCGCTTGAAGCTTTCTTT. The gene calls are TRBV12-3 or TRBV12-4 and TRBJ1-1; D call uncertain. V lost 0 bases and J 7 bases, leaving 9 bases between the germline ends. The CDR3 runs 13 residues.

The chain joins TRBV7-9 to TRBJ2-1, with 9 bases identical to TRBD2. Germline values: CDR1 SEHNR, CDR2 FQNEAQ (reference sequence). This CDR3 comprises 15 residues. The V segment lost 5 bases and the J segment 8 bases; nucleotides outside the gene matches: 10. CDR3 sequence (DNA): TGTGCCAGCAGCCCCGGAGGGCGGGGGGGCCATGAGCAGTTCTTC. It codes for CASSPGGRGGHEQFF.

This chain uses TRBV7-8 with TRBJ1-3, with D perhaps matching TRBD1 (5 bases). Germline-derived CDR1 and CDR2 are SGHVS and FQNEAQ. The germline V and J ends were trimmed by 0 bases and 0 bases, with 9 bases remaining between them. This CDR3 has 16 residues. In nucleotides, the CDR3 is TGTGCCAGCAGCTTAGCGGGGCGTCACTCTGGAAACACCATATATTTT. Amino acids: CASSLAGRHSGNTIYF.

This chain uses TRBV19 with TRBJ2-3, with 7 bases lining up with TRBD1. This CDR3 has 15 amino acids. The junction had 11 bases not matched to a gene; V was cut back by 9 bases and J by 2 bases. Germline V gene lookup returns CDR1 LNHDA and CDR2 SQIVND (reference sequence). CDR3 sequence reads: CASAITGASTDTQYF. The CDR3 bases are TGTGCCAGCGCCATTACAGGGGCCTCCACAGATACGCAGTATTTT.

V usage is TRBV4-3 and J usage is TRBJ1-1; no definite D call. V was clipped by 0 bases and J by 1 base, with 3 bases between them. The CDR3 contains 13 residues. Per germline, CDR1 LGHNA and CDR2 YSLEER. Here the CDR3 reads CASSQDGNTEAFF. CDR3 DNA sequence: TGCGCCAGCAGCCAAGACGGGAACACTGAAGCTTTCTTT.

This clone came up many times. The chain employs TRBV5-1 and TRBJ2-2, with D perhaps TRBD2 (6 bases). This CDR3 is 16 amino acids long. V was clipped by 3 bases and J by 1 base, with 13 bases between them. Germline V gives CDR1 SGHRS, CDR2 YFSETQ. Here the CDR3 reads CASSSPGGVNTGELFF. CDR3 coding DNA: TGCGCCAGCAGCTCCCCAGGCGGGGTGAACACCGGGGAGCTGTTTTTT.

V gene TRBV11-3 combines with J gene TRBJ2-7; no definite D call. The CDR3 is 14 amino acids. V was clipped by 1 base and J by 4 bases, with 11 bases between them. Germline CDR1 and CDR2: SGHNT and YENEEA. CDR3 sequence: CASSLGAGPYEQYF. The CDR3 coding sequence is TGTGCCAGCAGCTTAGGGGCAGGCCCTTACGAGCAGTACTTC.

The sample holds a few counts of this clone. The chain combines TRBV10-3 with TRBJ1-5; 7 positions agree with TRBD1. The CDR3 extends over 13 amino acids. The V gene end was trimmed by 11 bases and the J gene end by 5 bases; junction bases not matched to a gene: 9. Germline lookup yields CDR1 ENHRY and CDR2 SYGVKD. The CDR3 loop reads CAAAKGADQPQHF. The CDR3 DNA is TGTGCCGCGGCAAAGGGGGCGGATCAGCCCCAGCATTTT.

J is TRBJ2-2 and V is TRBV5-4, with D tentatively TRBD1 (6 bases). Trimming stripped 7 bases from V and 5 bases from J, with 21 bases between. The CDR3 is 16 amino acids. Per germline, CDR1 SGHNT and CDR2 YYREEE (reference sequence). The CDR3 is CASADMGRQGTGELFF. In DNA form, the CDR3 reads TGTGCCAGCGCAGATATGGGGCGTCAGGGGACCGGGGAGCTGTTTTTT.

CDR3 protein: CASSSTVAGASGELFF. CDR3 bases: TGTGCCAGCAGCTCAACTGTCGCGGGGGCCTCCGGGGAGCTGTTTTTT. The V and J genes are TRBV5-4 and TRBJ2-2; the D gene is possibly TRBD2 (7 bases). CDR3 length: 16 residues. V was trimmed by 3 bases and J by 6 bases, leaving 18 bases between them. The germline V gene has CDR1 SGHNT and CDR2 YYREEE (reference sequence).

This rearrangement joins TRBV5-4 to TRBJ2-1; TRBD1 matches at 8 bases. V lost 8 bases and J lost 4; bases outside the gene matches: 11. CDR3 length: 15 residues. Germline values: CDR1 SGHNT, CDR2 YYREEE (reference sequence). The CDR3: CASRQPGGSYNEQFF. The DNA of the CDR3 is TGTGCCAGTAGACAACCAGGGGGCTCTTACAATGAGCAGTTCTTC. The whole variable domain, filled in from reference TRBV5-4 and TRBJ2-1, reads ETGVTQSPTHLIKTRGQQVTLRCSSQSGHNTVSWYQQALGQGPQFIFQYYREEENGRGNFPPRFSGLQFPNYSSELNVNALELDDSALYLCASRQPGGSYNEQFFGPGTRLTVL.

This sequence joins TRBV15 and TRBJ2-1, with TRBD2 matching over 8 bases. J was trimmed by 9 bases and V by 5 bases; bases with no gene match: 15. This CDR3 is built from 16 residues. Germline-derived CDR1 and CDR2 are LNHNV and YYDKDF (reference sequence). Here the CDR3 DNA reads TGTGCCACCAGCCTTCTTAGGGCGGGGGGTGGCGCTGAGCAGTTCTTC. This gives the protein CATSLLRAGGGAEQFF.

The J gene is TRBJ2-5, the V gene TRBV19; no clear D. Deletions cut 5 bases from V and 5 bases from J, with 6 bases between. The germline gives CDR1 LNHDA, CDR2 SQIVND (reference sequence). The CDR3 runs to 11 residues. The CDR3 nucleotides are TGTGCCAGTAGTGTTAGTGAGACCCAGTACTTC. It translates to CASSVSETQYF.

In its sample, this clone was seen a few times. V usage is TRBV6-5 and J usage is TRBJ1-5; 7 nucleotides align to TRBD1. This CDR3 is 13 amino acids long. J was trimmed by 1 base and V by 8 bases; bases with no gene match: 2. Germline V CDR1 and CDR2: MNHEY, SVGAGI. CDR3 in amino acids: CASRGQSNQPQHF. For the CDR3, the DNA is TGTGCCAGCCGGGGACAGAGCAATCAGCCCCAGCATTTT.

This clone appeared a single time. The chain uses TRBV6-4 and TRBJ2-7, with 7 bases that match TRBD1. The germline V gene has CDR1 MRHNA and CDR2 SNTAGT. V was clipped by 7 bases and J by 0 bases; unmatched bases: 9. The CDR3 is 15 residues long. CDR3 region: CASNFDRASSYEQYF. The CDR3, as DNA: TGTGCCAGCAACTTTGACAGGGCCAGCTCCTACGAGCAGTACTTC.

In its sample, this clone was seen once. The chain has TRBV9 and TRBJ1-4; 7 nucleotides align to TRBD1. Germline V gene lookup returns CDR1 SGDLS and CDR2 YYNGEE. CDR3 size: 16 residues. Trimming at V came to 0 bases and at J to 3 bases, leaving 5 bases not matched to a gene. For the CDR3, the DNA is TGTGCCAGCAGCGTAGCTGGGGGGACAGCTAATGAAAAACTGTTTTTT. Translating it yields CASSVAGGTANEKLFF.

This clone was counted a single time. The chain uses TRBV30 and TRBJ2-5; D may be TRBD2 (5 bases). Trimming shortened V by 2 bases and J by 5 bases, and 15 bases separated the two germline ends. Germline CDR1 and CDR2: GTSNPN and SVGIG (reference sequence). The CDR3 has 14 amino acids. In nucleotides, the CDR3 is TGTGCCTGGAGTTCGGGCGGGCGAGGGGAGACCCAGTACTTC. Protein product: CAWSSGGRGETQYF.

As to this clone: This sample includes further DNA sequences coding for the same CDR3. The gene calls are TRBV18 and TRBJ1-2, with a weak D call TRBD1 (6 bases). The CDR3 is 13 residues long. Germline V gene lookup returns CDR1 KGHSH and CDR2 LQKENI. V shed 3 bases and J shed 1 base, with 6 bases lying between them. CDR3 nucleotides: TGTGCCAGCTCACCGGACAGTAACTATGGCTACACCTTC. This codes for CASSPDSNYGYTF.

This chain connects TRBV18 to TRBJ1-1, with 9 bases aligning to TRBD1. The CDR3 length is 16 residues. Germline CDR1 KGHSH, CDR2 LQKENI. Trimming cost V 1 base and J 5 bases; bases outside gene matches: 8. The CDR3 protein is CASSPLQQGAGTEAFF. DNA for the CDR3: TGTGCCAGCTCACCACTACAACAGGGGGCTGGGACTGAAGCTTTCTTT.

The sample holds a few counts of this clone. The chain recombines TRBV16 with TRBJ1-5; the D is unclear. Looked up from germline, CDR1 is KGHSY and CDR2 is FQNENV. V was pared by 9 bases and J by 5 bases, with 20 bases between. The length of the CDR3 is 15 residues. The CDR3, as DNA: TGTGCCAGTGCCATCCTGGCGGCCGGGGATCAGCCCCAGCATTTT. Translated, it gives CASAILAAGDQPQHF.

CDR3 sequence (DNA): TGTGCCAGCAGCTTAGAGGGCGGGAAGGGCACCATATATTTT. Translating gives CASSLEGGKGTIYF. The chain uses TRBV7-2 and TRBJ1-3, with unresolved D. V lost 1 base to trimming and J lost 9 bases, with 13 bases between them. Germline CDR1 reads SGHTA; CDR2 reads FQGNSA. The CDR3 has 14 residues.

The sample holds a few counts of this clone. The chain combines TRBV4-1 with TRBJ2-1, with 9 bases aligning to TRBD2. Germline CDR1 MGHRA, CDR2 YSYEKL. This CDR3 region has 15 residues. The trim removed 0 bases at V and 8 bases at J, leaving 5 bases unmatched. The CDR3 DNA sequence: TGCGCCAGCAGCCAAGAGCGGGGGGGCCTGTATGAGCAGTTCTTC. It encodes CASSQERGGLYEQFF.

The chain has TRBV27 and TRBJ1-2, with a weak D call TRBD1 (5 bases). V was trimmed by 5 bases and J by 4 bases, leaving 17 bases between them. This CDR3 has 15 amino acids. From germline, CDR1 is MNHEY and CDR2 SMNVEV (reference sequence). CDR3 protein: CASSPGYDRGYGYTF. The DNA of the CDR3 is TGTGCCAGCAGTCCAGGGTACGACAGAGGCTATGGCTACACCTTC.

V gene TRBV21-1 combines with J gene TRBJ1-2; whether TRBD1, the table's D call, matches the DNA was not checked. TRBV21-1 is a listed pseudogene. The CDR3 sequence is 13 residues long. CDR3 bases: TGTGCCAGCAGCAACGGGACACCTCTAGGCTACACCTTC. Its translation is CASSNGTPLGYTF.

V usage is TRBV27 and J usage is TRBJ2-1; 11 bases align to TRBD2. J gave up 13 bases and V 6 bases, and 17 bases lay outside the gene matches. Germline loops: CDR1 MNHEY, CDR2 SMNVEV (reference sequence). The CDR3 has 16 residues. This chain's CDR3 is CASRPLAGGLARLQFF. DNA for the CDR3: TGTGCCAGCAGGCCATTAGCGGGGGGGCTGGCTCGTCTCCAGTTCTTC.

The rearrangement uses TRBV6-5 and TRBJ1-1; D may be TRBD1 (5 bases). Germline V lookup: CDR1 MNHEY, CDR2 SVGAGI. The V end lost 10 bases, the J end lost 4 bases, and 16 bases lay between the germline ends. The CDR3 loop spans 13 amino acids. DNA of the CDR3: TGTGCCACCAAAACCCCGGGGGGCACTGAAGCTTTCTTT. Translating it yields CATKTPGGTEAFF.